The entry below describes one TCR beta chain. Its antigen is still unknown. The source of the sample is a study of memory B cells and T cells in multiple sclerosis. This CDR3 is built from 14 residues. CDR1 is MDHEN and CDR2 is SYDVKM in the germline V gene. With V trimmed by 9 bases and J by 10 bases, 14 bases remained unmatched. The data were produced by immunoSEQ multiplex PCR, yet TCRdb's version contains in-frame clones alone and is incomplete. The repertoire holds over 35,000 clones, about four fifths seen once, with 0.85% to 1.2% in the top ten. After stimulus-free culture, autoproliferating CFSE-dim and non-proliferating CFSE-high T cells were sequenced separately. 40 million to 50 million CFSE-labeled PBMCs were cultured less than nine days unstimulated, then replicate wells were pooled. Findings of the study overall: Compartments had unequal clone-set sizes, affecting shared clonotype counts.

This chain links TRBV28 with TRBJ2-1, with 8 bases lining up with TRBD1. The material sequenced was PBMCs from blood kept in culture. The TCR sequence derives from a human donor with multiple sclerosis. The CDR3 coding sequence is TGTGCCAGTAGCCGGACAGGGTTTATTAACGAGCAGTTCTTC. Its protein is CASSRTGFINEQFF.